This TCR beta chain was found in a study of T cell repertoires in ileal Crohn's disease (dated by TCRdb to the late 2010s). For the wider study: Median disease duration was around eight years, and roughly 35% of patients were identified as active smokers at the time of surgery. Every patient underwent surgery because of a complication, which was stricturing disease in approximately 60% of cases and penetrating disease in about 39%. Roughly half of the patients were given postoperative therapy, with 18 on anti-TNF agents and about ten on thiopurines. The TCR repertoire was analysed in around 50 patients with Crohn's disease drawn from a prospective multicentre cohort. The study was conducted in parallel with a multicentre cohort built to find predictors of early endoscopic recurrence after ileocolonic resection. Endoscopic postoperative recurrence was defined by a Rutgeerts score above i0. A total of roughly 170 mucosal samples from about 57 patients were sequenced, collected from several sites on the surgical specimen as well as at postoperative endoscopy. Study-wide findings and limitations: A significantly higher proportion of clonal expansions was observed in active smokers at surgery than in non-smokers (about 25% vs 18%, p=0.02). Sorted CD8 T cells carried more high-frequency clones than CD4 T cells, suggesting mucosal expansions were mainly CD8. Only a subgroup of patients, of unstated size, had their mucosal CD4 and CD8 T cells sorted and sequenced. Endoscopic recurrence was linked to a higher percentage of high-frequency clones at surgery, and recurrence occurred in every patient whose clonality exceeded 26.8% (18/57).

For commercial TCRB immunosequencing, about 500 nanograms of biopsy DNA were submitted for each sample. CDR3 regions were amplified from genomic DNA by Adaptive Biotechnology using a two-step, amplification bias-controlled multiplex PCR. The first PCR used primers for every V and J gene segment; the second PCR added barcodes and Illumina adapters. An Illumina instrument was used to sequence the CDR3 libraries. For the original study's pipeline: Analysis combined the vendor-provided pipelines with custom analysis of raw data in R/Bioconductor under R version 3.3.0. Clonality, ranging from 0 to 1, was calculated as the inverse of the normalised Shannon entropy of all productive clones. High-frequency clones were defined as the share of the repertoire occupied by the top 100 clones, with only clones passing a 95% confidence test being retained. The Simpson index measured repertoire diversity, and the Morisita-Horn index measured overlap between samples. The source is immuneACCESS, and TCRdb retained only in-frame sequences with V and J called. Part of the clones is not carried over; for the studies checked, unresolved V genes explain less than half of this, and the remainder is unexplained. For V, J and clone size, that table is used; D and trimming come from the DNA. This sample gives some 30,000 clones in total; roughly 75% of them show up just once. In total, the top ten clones hold 15% to 20% of the sample.

V loses 10 bases at its end and J loses 5 bases; junction bases beyond the gene matches: 7. CDR1 ENHRY and CDR2 SYGVKD are derived from the germline V gene. The CDR3 numbers 13 residues from cysteine through phenylalanine. The entry retains the CDR3 DNA only, 39 bases that are in frame from base 1. As concerns this clone: Which antigen it targets is not known. No base-level quality is on record; no much larger clone is a single base apart.

To be eligible, patients had to be adults with ileal or ileocolonic Crohn's disease and an indication for ileocolonic resection. Whole ileal mucosal biopsies were stored frozen at -80°C before DNA extraction. Genomic DNA was extracted from frozen whole biopsies using a TRizol-based method and was quantified with a NanoDrop 2000 spectrophotometer. The chain is encoded by TRBV10-3 joined to TRBJ2-5, with TRBD1 matching 10 junction bases. This TCR was recovered from an adult with Crohn's disease. Sequenced: ileal tissue. The encoded CDR3 is CATGTGVGETQYF. The DNA is as follows: TGTGCCACCGGGACAGGGGTGGGGGAGACCCAGTACTTC.